A selection of T cell receptor beta chains follows, all from one sample in a study of blood T cell repertoires in COVID-19. Here immunoSEQ multiplex PCR was the method, and the copy in TCRdb shows in-frame clones only, minus some. The table has tens of thousands of clones, more than 70% seen once; the top ten hold about 7%. Input material: peripheral blood. The receptors here all came from an elderly woman with acute or convalescent COVID-19. Each CDR3 is given with its conserved first and last residue. A clone size is listed for some rows: how often the clone was seen (once, few, many), or a class if it is expanded.

NA | TRBJ2-2 | TRBV4-2 | CASSLKPGLAGGVNTGELFF
NA | TRBJ2-2 | TRBV12-3/TRBV12-4 | CASTRGSGELFF
NA | TRBJ1-4 | TRBV6-5 | CASSRQGGGGEKLFF
NA | TRBJ1-1 | TRBV5-6 | CASSLRGTGVSEAFF
once | TRBJ1-1 | TRBV29-1 | CSALAWTGSRAFF
NA | TRBJ2-7 | TRBV7-3 | CASSLTSGLAGGEQYF
NA | TRBJ2-7 | TRBV6-5 | CASRPLAGAFEQYF
NA | TRBJ2-6 | TRBV3-1/TRBV3-2 | CASSQVRGQGTGANVLTF
NA | TRBJ2-1 | TRBV7-9 | CASSRTAGHYNEQFF
few | TRBJ1-1 | TRBV3-1/TRBV3-2 | CASSQYDRGLTEAFF
NA | TRBJ1-6 | TRBV28 | CASSTPLEGSSPLHF
NA | TRBJ1-4 | TRBV9 | CASSVAQGPPNEKLFF
NA | TRBJ1-1 | TRBV6-5 | CASTSGPKAFF
NA | TRBJ2-7 | TRBV6-2/TRBV6-3 | CASSYQGARYEQYF
NA | TRBJ1-4 | TRBV12-3/TRBV12-4 | CASSDSEKLFF
once | TRBJ2-1 | TRBV7-8 | CASSLVDQGGEQFF
once | TRBJ1-1 | TRBV2 | CASSAEGNTEAFF